A single sample gave rise to the 14 T cell receptor beta chains below, sequenced in a study of blood T cell repertoires in COVID-19. TCRdb's copy holds only in-frame clones and misses some; the assay was immunoSEQ multiplex PCR. The sample contains 40,000 to 65,000 clones, 75% to 90% of which appear only once. The sequenced material came from peripheral blood. The receptor set was obtained from an older man with acute or convalescent COVID-19.

This rearrangement joins TRBV24-1 to TRBJ2-5, with D perhaps matching TRBD1 (6 bases). V lost 4 bases and J 5 bases, leaving 13 bases between the germline ends. Germline CDR1 and CDR2: KGHDR and SFDVKD. The CDR3 covers 14 residues. CDR3 DNA sequence: TGTGCCACCAGTGAGGACAGAGAAGGGGAGACCCAGTACTTC. This translates into CATSEDREGETQYF.

As to this clone: Compared with germline, one end of the junction differs, possibly owing to a read error. The genes are TRBV7-2 and TRBJ2-2; TRBD1 matches at 12 bases. CDR3 length: 18 amino acids. Germline loops: CDR1 SGHTA, CDR2 FQGNSA. This CDR3 is CASSRDRGRGWNAGELFF. Here the CDR3 DNA reads TGTGCCAGCTCGAGGGACAGGGGGCGCGGATGGAACGCCGGGGAGCTGTTTTTT.

V and J are TRBV4-2 and TRBJ1-5; TRBD1 might be the D (6 bases). Germline values: CDR1 LGHNA, CDR2 YNFKEQ. V was cut by 3 bases and J by 7 bases, with 19 bases left in between. This CDR3 region has 16 residues. CDR3 region: CASSHGGAGAGQPQHF. The CDR3 DNA reads TGTGCCAGCAGCCACGGGGGGGCAGGGGCTGGCCAGCCCCAGCATTTT.

This clone was observed a single time. The chain links TRBV19 to TRBJ1-2; 7 nucleotides align to TRBD1. This CDR3 has 14 residues. The germline V gene has CDR1 LNHDA and CDR2 SQIVND (reference sequence). V shed 4 bases, J shed 7 bases, and the junction held 9 bases outside the gene matches. The CDR3 region has the DNA TGTGCCAGTAGTACCGGGACAGATCGGGCTGGCTACACCTTC. Translation gives CASSTGTDRAGYTF.

J is TRBJ2-7 and V is TRBV27, with 7 bases lining up with TRBD1. The CDR3 length is 16 residues. The V segment lost 5 bases and the J segment 2 bases; nucleotides outside the gene matches: 12. Germline V CDR1 and CDR2: MNHEY, SMNVEV (reference sequence). The CDR3 loop reads CASSPRPPGQTYEQYF. For the CDR3, the DNA is TGTGCCAGCAGTCCGCGACCCCCGGGACAGACCTACGAGCAGTACTTC.

V is TRBV6-5 and J is TRBJ2-7, with TRBD1 matching 8 bases. This CDR3 comprises 15 residues. J lost 4 bases, V lost 6 bases, and 11 bases had no gene match. The germline gives CDR1 MNHEY, CDR2 SVGAGI. The CDR3 is CASRPTQGAGYEQYF. The CDR3 DNA follows: TGTGCCAGCAGGCCTACTCAGGGGGCCGGGTACGAGCAGTACTTC.

The chain is built from TRBV5-1 and TRBJ2-7; TRBD1 aligns across 8 bases. Trimming cost V 2 bases and J 3 bases; bases outside gene matches: 4. Germline lookup yields CDR1 SGHRS and CDR2 YFSETQ. CDR3 length equals 14 residues. CDR3 protein: CASSFGTGDYEQYF. CDR3 bases: TGCGCCAGCAGCTTTGGGACAGGCGACTACGAGCAGTACTTC.

This chain uses TRBV7-2 with TRBJ1-4; 10 bases map to TRBD1. The CDR3 has 16 amino acids. The V gene end was trimmed by 0 bases and the J gene end by 7 bases; junction bases not matched to a gene: 5. Germline V gene lookup returns CDR1 SGHTA and CDR2 FQGNSA. The CDR3: CASSLASGTGVEKLFF. Here the CDR3 DNA reads TGTGCCAGCAGCTTAGCGTCCGGGACAGGGGTTGAAAAACTGTTTTTT.

This rearrangement joins TRBV5-1 to TRBJ1-6; D gene uncertain. V lost 0 bases, J lost 7 bases, and 11 bases lay in between. The CDR3 consists of 15 residues. Germline V gene sequence: CDR1 SGHRS, CDR2 YFSETQ. The CDR3 here is CASSLDFGLNSPLHF. The DNA of the CDR3 is TGCGCCAGCAGCTTGGATTTCGGGTTGAATTCACCCCTCCACTTT.

The rearrangement uses TRBV5-1 and TRBJ1-1; D gene uncertain. Trimming stripped 0 bases from V and 11 bases from J, with 8 bases between. Germline V gene sequence: CDR1 SGHRS, CDR2 YFSETQ. This CDR3 spans 11 amino acids. The CDR3 loop is CASSLGASAFF. The CDR3 DNA is TGCGCCAGCAGCTTGGGGGCTTCGGCTTTCTTT.

The V call is TRBV6-5, the J call TRBJ1-6; perhaps TRBD1 as D (5 bases). In germline, CDR1 is MNHEY, CDR2 SVGAGI. The CDR3 is made up of 14 amino acids. V was trimmed by 2 bases and J by 10 bases, leaving 12 bases between them. In nucleotides, the CDR3 is TGTGCCAGCAGTTACGCCAGGGATATCTCACCCCTCCACTTT. It translates to CASSYARDISPLHF.

This clone was counted at least ten times. The chain has TRBV21-1 and TRBJ2-2; the table's D gene call, TRBD1, was not cross checked with the DNA. TRBV21-1 is an annotated pseudogene. The CDR3 consists of 16 residues. CDR3 loop: CASSKAAGARTGELFF. The CDR3 bases are TGTGCCAGCAGCAAAGCAGCAGGGGCAAGAACCGGGGAGCTGTTTTTT.

The CDR3 sequence is CASSEGGRSNSPLHF. For the CDR3, the DNA is TGTGCCAGCAGTGAGGGGGGGAGATCAAATTCACCCCTCCACTTT. This chain uses TRBV2 with TRBJ1-6, with a possible D match to TRBD1 (5 bases). V was pared by 3 bases and J by 7 bases, with 13 bases between. CDR3 length: 15 residues. Looked up from germline, CDR1 is SNHLY and CDR2 is FYNNEI.

The chain combines TRBV5-4 with TRBJ1-6; D uncertain. This CDR3 comprises 17 residues. Germline CDR1 SGHNT, CDR2 YYREEE (reference sequence). Deletions cut 0 bases from V and 0 bases from J, with 10 bases between. In DNA, the CDR3 is TGTGCCAGCAGCTTGGGTAGCGCGGGCTCCTATAATTCACCCCTCCACTTT. Its translation: CASSLGSAGSYNSPLHF. Full variable domain (rest looked up from reference TRBV5-4 and TRBJ1-6): ETGVTQSPTHLIKTRGQQVTLRCSSQSGHNTVSWYQQALGQGPQFIFQYYREEENGRGNFPPRFSGLQFPNYSSELNVNALELDDSALYLCASSLGSAGSYNSPLHFGNGTRLTVT.